This TCR beta chain was identified during a study of T cells in Graves' hyperthyroidism and ophthalmopathy. Researchers defined stable Graves' hyperthyroidism as no ophthalmopathy progression within 18 months. Patients aged 18 to 65 with hyperthyroidism were newly diagnosed, with duration under 2 months. Researchers amplified the TCR beta CDR3 regions from RNA transcripts. The HTBI primer set was used in a first-round RT-PCR of the TCR CDR3. MiXCR, applied by TCRdb to the multiplex PCR reads, yields one record per CDR3 protein. Counted here are 300,000 to 450,000 distinct CDR3 sequences, about 15% occurring once; the ten biggest clones make up about 33%. Findings of the study overall: Progression to ophthalmopathy was predicted a median of approximately 6.4 months early.

On this clonotype: Its specificity is unknown.

Germline V gene data show CDR1 as MNHEY and CDR2 as SVGAGI. The CDR3 is 14 amino acids. The V segment lost 2 bases and the J segment 3 bases; nucleotides outside the gene matches: 3. The V and J genes are TRBV6-5 and TRBJ2-7; 8 bases fit TRBD1. Input material: blood. The origin of this receptor is a woman aged 25 to 39 with Graves' hyperthyroidism. CDR3 amino acids: CASSYGDRNYEQYF. The CDR3 DNA is TGTGCCAGCAGTTACGGGGACAGGAACTACGAGCAGTACTTC.